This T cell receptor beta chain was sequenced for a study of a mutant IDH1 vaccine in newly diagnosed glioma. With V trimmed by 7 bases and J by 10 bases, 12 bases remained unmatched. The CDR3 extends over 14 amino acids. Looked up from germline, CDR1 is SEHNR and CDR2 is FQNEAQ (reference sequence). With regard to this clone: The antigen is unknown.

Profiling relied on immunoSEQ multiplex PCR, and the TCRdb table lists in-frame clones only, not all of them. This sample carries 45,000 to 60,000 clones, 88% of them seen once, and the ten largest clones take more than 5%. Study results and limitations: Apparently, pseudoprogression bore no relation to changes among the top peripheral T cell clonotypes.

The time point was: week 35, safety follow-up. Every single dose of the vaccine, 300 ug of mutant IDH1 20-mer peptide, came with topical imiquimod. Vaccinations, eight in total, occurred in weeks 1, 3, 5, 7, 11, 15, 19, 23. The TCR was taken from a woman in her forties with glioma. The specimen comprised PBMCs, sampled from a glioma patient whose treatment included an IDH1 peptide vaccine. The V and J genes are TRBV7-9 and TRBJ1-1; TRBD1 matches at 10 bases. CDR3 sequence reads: CASNSGQGVVLAFF. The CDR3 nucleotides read TGTGCCAGCAACTCAGGACAGGGGGTAGTGTTAGCTTTCTTT.